The rows below give T cell receptor beta chains drawn from one sample of a study of identifying expanded T cells in peripheral blood. Sequenced by immunoSEQ multiplex PCR; TCRdb stores in-frame clones only, minus some. The repertoire has 100,000 to 150,000 clones, roughly 90% of them found once; the top ten carry more than 7%. Sequencing was done on a sample of blood. The receptor source for this set is a person between 18 and 69 years old in good health. CDR3s include the opening cysteine and the closing phenylalanine or tryptophan.

v_call cdr3_length cdr3_aa
TRBV19 18 CASSIVVLAGGTYNEQFF
TRBV5-1 15 CASSYDRDSNTEAFF
TRBV10-3 18 CAISESRGRQGVGYGYTF
TRBV20-1 11 CSARDAYEQYF
TRBV23-1 17 CASSQSELRTSVYEQYF
TRBV28 16 CASSSGGLPGYNEQFF
TRBV11-2 14 CASSLAPTLETQYF
TRBV2 14 CASSPRGSSYEQYF
TRBV7-9 15 CASSFLAPRDTEAFF
TRBV4-2 13 CASSQGLVNEQFF
TRBV6-5 14 CASSMTGSNEKLFF
TRBV29-1 11 CSVGGQETQYF
TRBV7-6 15 CASSLNRGSGNTIYF
TRBV4-1 14 CASSQLDRDYEQYF
TRBV19 16 CASSPLGQAFKNIQYF
TRBV5-6 12 CASSWGGDEQYF
TRBV21-1 14 CASSNQGATDTQYF
TRBV9 15 CASSVDGQANYGYTF
TRBV30 15 CASDGIEVFNSPLHF
TRBV4-2 15 CASSQEPGVDTEAFF